This is a list of T cell receptor beta chains from one sample in a study of shared clonotypes between healthy human individuals. Libraries were prepared by immunoSEQ multiplex PCR; TCRdb keeps only in-frame clonotypes and omits some of them. The sample shows more than 2,000,000 clones, approximately 95% of them seen only once. The source material was naive CD4+ T cells from PBMCs. These TCRs come from a young man in good health. Some clones in this sample may be carry-over from other donors' samples. Each CDR3 is given with its conserved first and last residue. Fields, in order: J gene, clone size, D gene, V gene, CDR3 DNA, CDR3 protein. D genes are given only for firm matches. The size entry is marked missing in some rows and otherwise reads once, few, many or a size class.

TRBJ1-4,-,TRBD1,TRBV15,TGTGCCACCAGCAGAGGGACAGGGCTTAATGAAAAACTGTTTTTT,CATSRGTGLNEKLFF
TRBJ2-7,-,-,TRBV7-3,TGTGCCAGCAGCTCCGGACTGACCTACGAGCAGTACTTC,CASSSGLTYEQYF
TRBJ2-7,-,-,TRBV2,TGTGCCAGCAGTGCCCTGTCCGAGCAGTACTTC,CASSALSEQYF
TRBJ2-1,-,-,TRBV5-1,TGCGCCAGCAGCTTGGCCGGCGACACCTACAATGAGCAGTTCTTC,CASSLAGDTYNEQFF
TRBJ1-4,-,-,TRBV5-1,TGCGCCAGCAGCAGGACCGGGACTCGGGGTGAAAAACTGTTTTTT,CASSRTGTRGEKLFF
TRBJ2-1,-,-,TRBV10-3,TGTGCCATCAGTTTCGACAATGAGCAGTTCTTC,CAISFDNEQFF
TRBJ2-7,-,-,TRBV5-8,TGTGCCAGCAGAGGGGGATGGGGCAGGGACTCCTACGAGCAGTACTTC,CASRGGWGRDSYEQYF
TRBJ2-3,-,-,TRBV7-2,TGTGCCAGCAGCTTTCTCCTGACCCCCGGAGATACGCAGTATTTT,CASSFLLTPGDTQYF
TRBJ1-2,-,-,TRBV6-1,TGTGCCAGCAGCGGGGGGCCGGTAACAGGCTACACCTTC,CASSGGPVTGYTF
TRBJ2-3,-,-,TRBV7-2,TGTGCCAGCGGACCTTACAGGGAAAGCACAGATACGCAGTATTTT,CASGPYRESTDTQYF
TRBJ2-3,-,-,TRBV12-5,TGTGCTAGTGGTCTCTCCAGGGGTAGGGGAACAGATACGCAGTATTTT,CASGLSRGRGTDTQYF
TRBJ2-3,few,-,TRBV5-5,TGTGCCAGCAGCTCTCGTCGACAGTTACTCACAGATACGCAGTATTTT,CASSSRRQLLTDTQYF
TRBJ2-6,-,TRBD1,TRBV11-2,TGTGCCAGCAGCCCTCGACAGGGGGCTTTGGCTTTTGGGGCCAACGTCCTGACTTTC,CASSPRQGALAFGANVLTF
TRBJ2-1,-,TRBD2,TRBV10-3,TGTGCCACCCTCCCCGGGACTAGCCCTGAGCAGTTCTTC,CATLPGTSPEQFF
TRBJ2-1,-,TRBD2,TRBV5-1,TGCGCCAGCAGCTTGGCCCAGCGGGGCTACTACAATGAGCAGTTCTTC,CASSLAQRGYYNEQFF
TRBJ1-1,-,-,TRBV18,TGTGCCAGCTCACCAAGCAACAGCGCTAACGCTGAAGCTTTCTTT,CASSPSNSANAEAFF
TRBJ1-1,-,-,TRBV12-5,TGTGCTACCCAGGGGATGGGAGCCGGGCACACTGAAGCTTTCTTT,CATQGMGAGHTEAFF
TRBJ2-2,-,TRBD2,TRBV5-1,TGCGCCAGCAGCTTGATAGGCGGGAGCGACACCGGGGAGCTGTTTTTT,CASSLIGGSDTGELFF
TRBJ2-6,-,-,TRBV30,TGTGCCTGGAGCCAATCTGGGGCCAACGTCCTGACTTTC,CAWSQSGANVLTF
TRBJ1-2,-,-,TRBV6-1,TGTGCCAGCAGTGAGGGCAGGTCGGGGTATGGCTACACCTTC,CASSEGRSGYGYTF
TRBJ2-5,-,-,TRBV1,TGCACCAGCAGCCAAGATGAAGTAGCGGGGGGCGGGGTACAAGAGACCCAGTACTTC,CTSSQDEVAGGGVQETQYF
TRBJ1-3,-,-,TRBV19,TGTGCCAGTAGTATCTCTCCCCGCTCTGGAAACACCATATATTTT,CASSISPRSGNTIYF
TRBJ2-5,-,-,TRBV30,TGTGCCGTGGAGGGGTTCGGGGAGACCCAGTACTTC,CAVEGFGETQYF
TRBJ2-1,-,TRBD2,TRBV9,TGTGCCAGCAGCTTCCGTTCGGGGACTAGCGGGAGCTCCTACAATGAGCAGTTCTTC,CASSFRSGTSGSSYNEQFF
TRBJ2-4,-,TRBD1,TRBV11-2,TGTGCCAGCAGCTTATTAAAATGGGGACAGGGAAACATTCAGTACTTC,CASSLLKWGQGNIQYF
TRBJ2-3,-,TRBD2,TRBV4-2,TGTGCCAGCAGCCGGACTAGCGGGGACACAGATACGCAGTATTTT,CASSRTSGDTDTQYF
TRBJ2-7,-,TRBD2,TRBV10-1,TGCGCCAGCAGTGAGTGGGTAGCGGGTGAGCAGTACTTC,CASSEWVAGEQYF
TRBJ1-1,-,-,TRBV19,TGTGCCAGTAGTATAGATCGCGCGGTCAACACTGAAGCTTTCTTT,CASSIDRAVNTEAFF
TRBJ2-1,-,TRBD2,TRBV7-3,TGTGCCAGCAGCCGAGGTGCGGGAGGCTCCTACAATGAGCAGTTCTTC,CASSRGAGGSYNEQFF
TRBJ1-1,once,TRBD1,TRBV5-1,TGCGCCAGCAGCTTGGCCGGGCGACAGGGGATCACTGAAGCTTTCTTT,CASSLAGRQGITEAFF
TRBJ1-1,-,-,TRBV28,TGTGCCAGCAGTTGGACAACTCCTGCGGCTTTCTTT,CASSWTTPAAFF
TRBJ2-2,once,-,TRBV7-3,TGTGCCAGCAGCTTAGAGGGACGGGCCGCGGCCGGGGAGCTGTTTTTT,CASSLEGRAAAGELFF
TRBJ2-7,once,TRBD2,TRBV29-1,TGCAGCGCCCAAGGGACTAGCGGGAGGGCCGAGTACGAGCAGTACTTC,CSAQGTSGRAEYEQYF
TRBJ2-7,-,TRBD1,TRBV28,TGTGCCAGCAGTTTCTCAGGGGGCTCCTACGAGCAGTACTTC,CASSFSGGSYEQYF
TRBJ2-7,-,TRBD1,TRBV6-1,TGTGCCAGCAGTGAGCAGGGGGTGGCCTCCTACGAGCAGTACTTC,CASSEQGVASYEQYF
TRBJ2-5,-,TRBD1,TRBV30,TGTGCCTGGGGGCCGGGACAGGGGGCCCGAGAGACCCAGTACTTC,CAWGPGQGARETQYF
TRBJ1-3,-,-,TRBV2,TGTGCCAGCAGTGAAGTGAGGGCCCGCTCTGGAAACACCATATATTTT,CASSEVRARSGNTIYF
TRBJ1-5,once,-,TRBV19,TGTGCCAGTAGTATAGGCCCGGGAGGCTGGAACAGCAATCAGCCCCAGCATTTT,CASSIGPGGWNSNQPQHF
TRBJ2-5,-,-,TRBV11-3,TGTGCCAGCAGCTTAGACGGAGGGGCCGGGGAGACCCAGTACTTC,CASSLDGGAGETQYF
TRBJ2-1,-,-,TRBV5-1,TGCGCCAGCATCGCGGACCCCACCTACAATGAGCAGTTCTTC,CASIADPTYNEQFF
TRBJ2-1,-,TRBD2,TRBV7-6,TGTGCCAGCAGCTCCGGGACTAGCGGGGCGGATCAGTTCTTC,CASSSGTSGADQFF
TRBJ2-3,few,-,TRBV28,TGTGCCAGCAGGGCCACAGATACGCAGTATTTT,CASRATDTQYF
TRBJ2-3,-,-,TRBV20-1,TGCAGTGCTGGGAGCACAGATACGCAGTATTTT,CSAGSTDTQYF
TRBJ2-7,-,-,TRBV7-2,TGTGCCAGCAGCTTATACGTGGGGGAGCAGTACTTC,CASSLYVGEQYF
TRBJ2-3,-,-,TRBV15,TGTGCCACCAGCAGAGATTTCCAGGGGTCAGATACGCAGTATTTT,CATSRDFQGSDTQYF
TRBJ2-1,-,-,TRBV5-8,TGTGCCAGCAGCCCTAGGGGGGGTGGCTCCTACAATGAGCAGTTCTTC,CASSPRGGGSYNEQFF
TRBJ2-7,-,-,TRBV19,TGTGCCAGTAGTATAGTCGGGACGCCTTCCTACGAGCAGTACTTC,CASSIVGTPSYEQYF
TRBJ1-2,-,-,TRBV30,TGTGCCTGGAGTGTAGGGTACAGGGTGGATTATGGCTACACCTTC,CAWSVGYRVDYGYTF
TRBJ1-2,-,-,TRBV28,TGTGCCAGCAGTGGTCCTTATGGCTACACCTTC,CASSGPYGYTF
TRBJ2-3,once,TRBD2,TRBV30,TGTGCCTGGGATCGTGGGGGGGCAGATACGCAGTATTTT,CAWDRGGADTQYF
TRBJ2-3,-,-,TRBV7-6,TGTGCCAGCACCCCCCGCGGGCCCGGCACAGATACGCAGTATTTT,CASTPRGPGTDTQYF
TRBJ2-1,-,-,TRBV28,TGTGCCAGCAGCTGGCTCAGGGGCGCCGGCTACAATGAGCAGTTCTTC,CASSWLRGAGYNEQFF
TRBJ2-1,-,-,TRBV29-1,TGCAGCGTTGGGCCCTGGAGTAGCTCCTACAATGAGCAGTTCTTC,CSVGPWSSSYNEQFF
TRBJ2-7,-,TRBD2,TRBV5-1,TGCGCCAGCAGCTATCTAGCGGGAGGGTCCCTCTACGAGCAGTACTTC,CASSYLAGGSLYEQYF
TRBJ2-3,-,TRBD2,TRBV19,TGTGCCAGTAGTATGGGACTAGCGGGACGCACAGATACGCAGTATTTT,CASSMGLAGRTDTQYF